Included here is one T cell receptor (beta chain) sequence, with context. Its target is not known. Distinct nucleotide sequences in the sample also encode this CDR3. The CDR3 is made up of 13 amino acids. V shed 9 bases, J shed 2 bases, and the junction held 6 bases outside the gene matches. Germline lookup yields CDR1 SNHLY and CDR2 FYNNEI. These data belong to a study of shared clonotypes between healthy human individuals. Study overall: Three plates each covered CD4 naive and memory; CD8 naive two, CD8 memory one. General study points: Non-shared clonotypes had lower generation probabilities than those shared by all four donors. Several donors held 5% to 5.5% of naive CD4 clonotypes in common.

There were only Caucasian adults among the donors, and all lived in Nashville, Tennessee. The method was immunoSEQ multiplex PCR; TCRdb's version includes in-frame clones alone and lacks a portion of them. The table lists over 95,000 clones, over 65% of them singletons, with 24% in the top ten. The J gene is TRBJ2-7, the V gene TRBV2; 8 bases match TRBD2. This receptor was taken from a woman aged 25 to 39 in good health. Source material: memory CD8+ T cells sorted from blood. The subset here: CD45RO+ cells pooled with CCR7-negative TemRA cells. The CDR3 bases are TGTGCCAGTAGAGCGGGAGAACCCTACGAGCAGTACTTC. Protein product: CASRAGEPYEQYF. The full variable domain, in which reference TRBV2 and TRBJ2-7 provide the parts outside the CDR3, is EPEVTQTPSHQVTQMGQEVILRCVPISNHLYFYWYRQILGQKVEFLVSFYNNEISEKSEIFDDQFSVERPDGSNFTLKIRSTKLEDSAMYFCASRAGEPYEQYFGPGTRLTVT.